The clone carrying this T cell receptor (beta chain) was picked up many times. The data were taken from a study of T cells in Graves' hyperthyroidism and ophthalmopathy. Study details: Sampling of peripheral blood happened at initial diagnosis, prior to any treatment.

This CDR3 contains 16 residues. The ends lost 4 bases at V and 5 bases at J; junction bases unmatched: 6. Germline CDR1 and CDR2: MNHNS and SASEGT. Template material for amplifying TCR beta CDR3 regions consisted of RNA transcripts. The TCR CDR3 was amplified in a first-round RT-PCR using the HTBI primer set. TCRdb re-analysed the multiplex PCR reads in MiXCR, keeping a single row per CDR3 protein. Found here are around 620,000 distinct CDR3 sequences, 15% to 20% of them singletons; the top ten hold approximately 3.9%. This clonotype was obtained from a woman in her thirties with Graves' hyperthyroidism. This sequence joins TRBV6-1 and TRBJ2-5; 14 bases match TRBD2. Sequences were obtained from blood. The CDR3 sequence is CASSGGLAGDRETQYF. For the CDR3, the DNA is TGTGCCAGCAGTGGGGGACTAGCGGGAGATAGGGAGACCCAGTACTTC.